This is a list of T cell receptor beta chains from one sample in a study of beta chain features in type 1 diabetes. TCRdb's table, derived via immunoSEQ multiplex PCR, lists solely in-frame clones and lacks some. The sample holds about 650,000 clones; approximately 13% are singletons and the top ten take roughly 0.11%. Input material: naive CD4+ T cells from blood. The origin of the receptors is a man aged 25 to 45 with type 1 diabetes. Each CDR3 is given with its conserved first and last residue. A D gene is named only where the DNA matches it firmly. Rows give clone size only sometimes, using once, few, many, or a class for an expanded clone.

clone_size: NA
j_call: TRBJ2-1
v_call: TRBV4-3
d_call: NA
cdr3_aa: CASSQGMDRRSNEQFF
cdr3_nt: TGCGCCAGCAGCCAAGGAATGGACAGACGGTCCAATGAGCAGTTCTTC

clone_size: few
j_call: TRBJ1-2
v_call: TRBV6-5
d_call: NA
cdr3_aa: CASSYAAPGYTF
cdr3_nt: TGTGCCAGCAGTTACGCAGCACCGGGCTACACCTTC

clone_size: many
j_call: TRBJ2-3
v_call: TRBV18
d_call: NA
cdr3_aa: CASSPPELPGTQYF
cdr3_nt: TGTGCCAGCTCACCACCTGAACTCCCAGGGACGCAGTATTTT

clone_size: NA
j_call: TRBJ2-7
v_call: TRBV4-2
d_call: NA
cdr3_aa: CASSQEVPQGRSYEQYF
cdr3_nt: TGTGCCAGCAGCCAAGAGGTCCCCCAGGGGCGATCCTACGAGCAGTACTTC

clone_size: few
j_call: TRBJ1-1
v_call: TRBV2
d_call: NA
cdr3_aa: CASSRTATEAFF
cdr3_nt: TGTGCCAGCAGTAGGACCGCGACTGAAGCTTTCTTT

clone_size: few
j_call: TRBJ2-5
v_call: TRBV14
d_call: NA
cdr3_aa: CASSLSTAHHQETQYF
cdr3_nt: TGTGCCAGCAGCTTGAGCACGGCACACCACCAAGAGACCCAGTACTTC

clone_size: once
j_call: TRBJ2-7
v_call: TRBV6-5
d_call: TRBD1
cdr3_aa: CASSYHRGPWYEQYF
cdr3_nt: TGTGCCAGCAGTTACCACAGGGGTCCGTGGTACGAGCAGTACTTC

clone_size: NA
j_call: TRBJ2-7
v_call: TRBV2
d_call: TRBD1
cdr3_aa: CASRVTGNSEQYF
cdr3_nt: TGTGCCAGCAGAGTGACAGGGAATTCCGAGCAGTACTTC

clone_size: NA
j_call: TRBJ2-2
v_call: TRBV9
d_call: NA
cdr3_aa: CASSVAGGELFF
cdr3_nt: TGTGCCAGCAGCGTAGCGGGCGGGGAGCTGTTTTTT

clone_size: few
j_call: TRBJ2-7
v_call: TRBV11-2
d_call: NA
cdr3_aa: CASSSGQLSYEQYF
cdr3_nt: TGTGCCAGCAGCTCAGGACAGCTCTCCTACGAGCAGTACTTC

clone_size: few
j_call: TRBJ2-3
v_call: TRBV7-9
d_call: NA
cdr3_aa: CASSLSGAAPSTDTQYF
cdr3_nt: TGTGCCAGCAGCTTATCGGGGGCCGCCCCTAGCACAGATACGCAGTATTTT